A single sample gave rise to the 31 T cell receptor beta chains below, sequenced in a study of stem cell transplantation in POMP-related autoinflammatory disease. This table comes from immunoSEQ multiplex PCR, and its TCRdb copy is limited to in-frame clones, with some not included. Of 950 to 1,100 clones listed, roughly 90% were seen once; the top ten hold around 6.6%. Sequenced sample: a CXCR5-defined cell subset from PBMCs. Source of these receptors: a human donor in good health.

The CDR3 DNA reads TGCGCCAGCAGCTTGCGCGGGCCCTACACAGATACGCAGTATTTT. Translation: CASSLRGPYTDTQYF. This chain joins TRBV5-1 and TRBJ2-3; D may be TRBD2 (5 bases). CDR1 and CDR2 from the germline V gene are SGHRS and YFSETQ. Trimming shortened V by 1 base and J by 2 bases, and 11 bases separated the two germline ends. The CDR3 has 15 amino acids. The variable domain in full, completed from reference TRBV5-1 and TRBJ2-3, reads KAGVTQTPRYLIKTRGQQVTLSCSPISGHRSVSWYQQTPGQGLQFLFEYFSETQRNKGNFPGRFSGRQFSNSRSEMNVSTLELGDSALYLCASSLRGPYTDTQYFGPGTRLTVL.

The chain has TRBV6-5 and TRBJ2-7; D might be TRBD1 (6 bases). Germline V CDR1 and CDR2: MNHEY, SVGAGI. V was shortened by 8 bases and J by 7 bases, with 15 bases between the two germline ends. The CDR3 covers 12 residues. The CDR3 reads CASRAGVREQYF. The CDR3, as DNA: TGTGCCAGCCGGGCAGGGGTAAGGGAGCAGTACTTC.

This sequence joins TRBV2 and TRBJ2-7; no definite D call. V was clipped by 4 bases and J by 5 bases, with 12 bases between them. The CDR3 is made up of 13 amino acids. Germline assignment: CDR1 SNHLY and CDR2 FYNNEI. Written as DNA, the CDR3 is TGTGCCAGCAGTGTAGGGTATGGTCACGAGCAGTACTTC. Amino acids: CASSVGYGHEQYF.

The count of this clone is one. The V call is TRBV6-1, the J call TRBJ1-5; the D is unclear. The V and J ends lost 7 bases and 4 bases respectively, with 14 bases between them. The CDR3 runs 14 residues. Germline V gene sequence: CDR1 MNHNS, CDR2 SASEGT. In DNA form, the CDR3 reads TGTGCCAGCAATAGCCGATTGATTAATCAGCCCCAGCATTTT. Translating it yields CASNSRLINQPQHF.

The chain employs TRBV2 and TRBJ2-7; maybe TRBD1 (5 bases). Trimming removed 7 bases at V and 2 bases at J, with 15 bases between. The germline V gene encodes CDR1 SNHLY and CDR2 FYNNEI. The CDR3 consists of 14 residues. The CDR3, as DNA: TGTGCCAGCACCCGGCAGGGAAATACCTACGAGCAGTACTTC. This gives the protein CASTRQGNTYEQYF.

This chain connects TRBV19 to TRBJ1-3; 8 nucleotides agree with TRBD1. The CDR3 sequence is 16 residues long. Per the germline V gene, CDR1 is LNHDA and CDR2 is SQIVND (reference sequence). The ends lost 9 bases at V and 0 bases at J; junction bases unmatched: 10. In nucleotides, the CDR3 is TGTGCCAGCTCGGGACAGGCCACCCGCTCTGGAAACACCATATATTTT. It is translated as CASSGQATRSGNTIYF.

This chain uses TRBV9 with TRBJ2-3, with TRBD2 matching over 10 bases. V was pared by 4 bases and J by 5 bases, with 7 bases of the junction left unmatched. The length of the CDR3 is 15 residues. The germline CDR1 and CDR2 sequences are SGDLS and YYNGEE. The CDR3 loop reads CASSPTSGVLDTQYF. CDR3 bases: TGTGCCAGCAGCCCTACTAGCGGGGTGTTAGATACGCAGTATTTT.

A remark on this clone: The junction differs from germline at one of its ends, possibly a read error. V is TRBV4-2 and J is TRBJ2-1; 9 bases map to TRBD1. Looked up from germline, CDR1 is LGHNA and CDR2 is YNFKEQ. The CDR3 is made up of 16 amino acids. CDR3: CASSQETDRGYDEQFF. In DNA, the CDR3 is TGTGCCAGCAGCCAAGAGACGGACAGGGGCTACGATGAGCAGTTCTTC.

The chain joins TRBV10-3 to TRBJ2-1, with D possibly being TRBD1 (5 bases). V dropped 9 bases and J dropped 0 bases, with 15 bases sitting between them. Germline V gene lookup returns CDR1 ENHRY and CDR2 SYGVKD. The CDR3 is 15 amino acids. The CDR3 spells CAIGQRTSSYNEQFF. In DNA, the CDR3 is TGTGCCATAGGGCAAAGGACAAGCTCCTACAATGAGCAGTTCTTC.

This sequence joins TRBV30 and TRBJ1-1; a possible D gene is TRBD1 (6 bases). The germline gives CDR1 GTSNPN, CDR2 SVGIG (reference sequence). With 5 bases removed from V and 1 base from J, the gap between germline ends came to 11 bases. The CDR3 consists of 13 residues. CDR3 DNA sequence: TGTGCCTGGTCTGGACAGACGAACACTGAAGCTTTCTTT. It specifies CAWSGQTNTEAFF. Full variable domain (remainder filled in from reference TRBV30 and TRBJ1-1): SQTIHQWPATLVQPVGSPLSLECTVEGTSNPNLYWYRQAAGRGLQLLFYSVGIGQISSEVPQNLSASRPQDRQFILSSKKLLLSDSGFYLCAWSGQTNTEAFFGQGTRLTVV.

The rearrangement links TRBV18 to TRBJ2-5, with 7 nucleotides matching TRBD1. Germline values: CDR1 KGHSH, CDR2 LQKENI. The CDR3 spans 16 residues. J lost 5 bases, V lost 2 bases, and 11 bases had no gene match. CDR3 sequence (DNA): TGTGCCAGCTCACCATCGAAGGGGGCGCAAATGGAGACCCAGTACTTC. It translates to CASSPSKGAQMETQYF.

V usage is TRBV19 and J usage is TRBJ1-3, with 9 bases lining up with TRBD1. This CDR3 region has 16 residues. CDR1 and CDR2 (germline): LNHDA, SQIVND (reference sequence). The trim removed 7 bases at V and 2 bases at J, leaving 9 bases unmatched. CDR3 loop: CASTDGQGKAGNTIYF. CDR3 DNA: TGTGCCAGTACCGACGGACAGGGGAAGGCTGGAAACACCATATATTTT.

This clone is hyperexpanded within its sample. V usage is TRBV5-1 and J usage is TRBJ2-1; TRBD2 aligns across 13 bases. The CDR3 is made up of 13 amino acids. J lost 6 bases, V lost 7 bases, and 1 base had no gene match. Per germline, CDR1 SGHRS and CDR2 YFSETQ. The DNA for the CDR3 is TGCGCCAGCCGACTAGCGGGGGGCAATGAGCAGTTCTTC. Translating gives CASRLAGGNEQFF.

V gene TRBV30 combines with J gene TRBJ2-7, with a tentative D call TRBD2 (5 bases). V was clipped by 0 bases and J by 3 bases, with 12 bases between them. Germline assignment: CDR1 GTSNPN and CDR2 SVGIG (reference sequence). The CDR3 has 14 amino acids. The CDR3: CAWSVGRGIYEQYF. CDR3 DNA: TGTGCCTGGAGTGTAGGTCGGGGAATCTACGAGCAGTACTTC.

The chain uses TRBV6-5 and TRBJ2-5; 7 bases are shared with TRBD2. V trimming: 2 bases; J trimming: 5 bases; junction bases outside the gene matches: 2. Germline loops: CDR1 MNHEY, CDR2 SVGAGI. The CDR3 runs to 13 residues. The CDR3 bases are TGTGCCAGCAGTTACGGGGGAGGGGAGACCCAGTACTTC. As protein: CASSYGGGETQYF.

The chain uses TRBV7-3 and TRBJ1-1, with D perhaps TRBD1 (6 bases). V gave up 5 bases and J gave up 1 base, with 14 bases separating them. CDR3 size: 15 residues. In germline, CDR1 is SGHTA, CDR2 FQGTGA. CDR3 DNA: TGTGCCAGCAGCCCCACAGGGAACCCGAACACTGAAGCTTTCTTT. Residues: CASSPTGNPNTEAFF.

The genes are TRBV5-4 and TRBJ2-3, with D unresolved. Germline CDR1 SGHNT, CDR2 YYREEE (reference sequence). This CDR3 has 13 amino acids. V shed 4 bases and J shed 4 bases, with 10 bases lying between them. The CDR3 is CASSPPAADTQYF. The CDR3 DNA reads TGTGCCAGCAGCCCCCCTGCGGCAGATACGCAGTATTTT.

V and J are TRBV5-1 and TRBJ2-1; TRBD2 aligns across 10 bases. The CDR3 runs 16 residues. V shed 4 bases, J shed 10 bases, and the junction held 14 bases outside the gene matches. CDR1 is SGHRS and CDR2 is YFSETQ in the germline V gene. The CDR3 DNA is TGCGCCAGCAGCCCCCCGGCCGGGATAGCGGGGGGAGAGCAGTTCTTC. Translation: CASSPPAGIAGGEQFF.

The CDR3: CASSAGTSEGEQYF. The CDR3, as DNA: TGCGCCAGCAGCGCGGGGACTAGCGAGGGCGAGCAGTACTTC. The chain joins TRBV5-1 to TRBJ2-7, with TRBD2 identical over 10 bases. The CDR3 consists of 14 residues. Looked up from germline, CDR1 is SGHRS and CDR2 is YFSETQ. After removal of 4 bases from V and 6 bases from J, the junction contained 7 bases not matched to a gene.

The rearrangement joins TRBV4-1 to TRBJ1-2; D call uncertain. The length of the CDR3 is 16 residues. V was trimmed by 0 bases and J by 2 bases, leaving 13 bases between them. CDR1 is MGHRA and CDR2 is YSYEKL in the germline V gene. The DNA of the CDR3 is TGCGCCAGCAGCCAAGATCCGGCAGCGTCAAACTATGGCTACACCTTC. Translation gives CASSQDPAASNYGYTF.

The rearrangement uses TRBV5-4 and TRBJ2-5; D possibly corresponds to TRBD1 (6 bases). Germline V gene sequence: CDR1 SGHNT, CDR2 YYREEE (reference sequence). V lost 4 bases and J lost 13, with 17 bases in between. The CDR3 covers 12 residues. DNA for the CDR3: TGTGCCAGCAGCCCGGACAGACAAGGCTCGTACTTC. Translated, it gives CASSPDRQGSYF.

J is TRBJ1-3 and V is TRBV30; perhaps TRBD1 as D (5 bases). Germline V gene sequence: CDR1 GTSNPN, CDR2 SVGIG (reference sequence). The CDR3 has 15 amino acids. V was trimmed by 1 base and J by 4 bases, leaving 14 bases between them. The CDR3 here is CAWSGLRGPGNTIYF. The CDR3 coding sequence is TGTGCCTGGAGTGGACTGCGGGGCCCCGGAAACACCATATATTTT.

The gene calls are TRBV5-1 and TRBJ1-2; a possible D gene is TRBD1 (5 bases). Trimming left V 4 bases short and J 2 bases short, with 18 bases between. Germline CDR1 and CDR2: SGHRS and YFSETQ. The CDR3 extends over 16 amino acids. CDR3 in amino acids: CASSPGTAVKNYGYTF. In DNA form, the CDR3 reads TGCGCCAGCAGCCCCGGGACGGCGGTAAAGAACTATGGCTACACCTTC.

The V call is TRBV10-1, the J call TRBJ1-4; D remains unclear. From germline, CDR1 is WNHNN and CDR2 SYGVQD (reference sequence). Trimming cost V 6 bases and J 5 bases, with 10 bases left between them. The length of the CDR3 is 13 residues. CDR3 bases: TGCGCCAGCAGCCGGCAGCTCAATGAAAAACTGTTTTTT. It yields the protein CASSRQLNEKLFF.

This CDR3 reads CASSTSPVSSYEQYF. DNA of the CDR3: TGTGCCAGTAGTACCTCACCGGTGAGCTCCTACGAGCAGTACTTC. The chain uses TRBV19 and TRBJ2-7; D is unclear. This CDR3 contains 15 residues. Trimming removed 4 bases at V and 0 bases at J, with 13 bases between. CDR1 and CDR2 from the germline V gene are LNHDA and SQIVND (reference sequence).

This clone was recorded only once. The rearrangement uses TRBV10-3 and TRBJ2-1; weak D call: TRBD2 (5 bases). Trimming left V 4 bases short and J 0 bases short, with 10 bases between. Looked up from germline, CDR1 is ENHRY and CDR2 is SYGVKD. CDR3 length: 15 residues. The CDR3 DNA reads TGTGCCATCAGTGTTGGGAGAAGCTCCTACAATGAGCAGTTCTTC. Encoded protein: CAISVGRSSYNEQFF.

The chain couples TRBV27 to TRBJ1-1; 7 bases agree with TRBD1. The CDR3 totals 16 residues. Trimming cost V 5 bases and J 4 bases; bases outside gene matches: 13. CDR1 is MNHEY and CDR2 is SMNVEV in the germline V gene (reference sequence). The chain's CDR3 is CASSARRDRGLTEAFF. The CDR3 DNA reads as TGTGCCAGCAGTGCCCGCCGGGACAGAGGCCTCACTGAAGCTTTCTTT.

The chain links TRBV6-1 to TRBJ2-5; tentatively, D is TRBD1 (6 bases). CDR1 and CDR2 (germline): MNHNS, SASEGT. This CDR3 region has 14 residues. V dropped 3 bases and J dropped 5 bases, with 13 bases sitting between them. The CDR3 protein is CASSELGGRETQYF. The CDR3 bases are TGTGCCAGCAGTGAGTTAGGGGGACGGGAGACCCAGTACTTC.

Worth noting for this clone: The conserved phenylalanine or tryptophan is not found at the CDR3 terminus, so this likely reflects a read error. The chain has TRBV27 and TRBJ1-5; no reliable D call. The CDR3 sequence is 13 residues long. Germline-derived CDR1 and CDR2 are MNHEY and SMNVEV (reference sequence). Trimming shortened V by 3 bases and J by 0 bases, and 3 bases separated the two germline ends. CDR3 sequence: CASSFVSNQPQHL. In DNA form, the CDR3 reads TGTGCCAGCAGTTTCGTTAGCAATCAGCCCCAGCATTTA.

The chain recombines TRBV7-9 with TRBJ1-4; TRBD1 matches at 12 bases. V was clipped by 7 bases and J by 3 bases; unmatched bases: 9. The CDR3 length is 17 residues. Germline V gene sequence: CDR1 SEHNR, CDR2 FQNEAQ (reference sequence). This chain's CDR3 is CASNLGTGGPANEKLFF. CDR3 coding DNA: TGTGCCAGCAACCTCGGGACAGGGGGCCCGGCTAATGAAAAACTGTTTTTT.

This chain uses TRBV7-8 with TRBJ2-3; perhaps TRBD2 as D (6 bases). V was shortened by 3 bases and J by 5 bases, with 15 bases between the two germline ends. The length of the CDR3 is 15 residues. Germline values: CDR1 SGHVS, CDR2 FQNEAQ. CDR3 amino acids: CASSFQRVEKDTQYF. CDR3 in DNA: TGTGCCAGCAGCTTCCAGCGGGTCGAAAAAGATACGCAGTATTTT.